The T cell receptor beta chain under discussion was sequenced for a study of blood T cell repertoires in COVID-19. Overall study context: Acute-phase and convalescent COVID-19 samples originated in the United States, Italy and Spain. Sources were T cells, B-cell-depleted T cells, or PBMCs; the material itself was cDNA or gDNA.

CDR1 and CDR2 (germline): LNHNV, YYDKDF (reference sequence). This CDR3 is 15 amino acids long. Trimming shortened V by 0 bases and J by 5 bases, and 13 bases separated the two germline ends. The data were produced by immunoSEQ multiplex PCR, yet TCRdb's version contains in-frame clones alone and is incomplete. The sample lists hundreds of thousands of clones, approximately 89% occurring once. The clonotype comes from a woman aged 25-40 years with COVID-19, enrolled during active disease. Sequencing was performed on peripheral blood. This sequence joins TRBV15 and TRBJ2-5, with D perhaps TRBD2 (5 bases). Here the CDR3 reads CATSRDDYSRETQYF. DNA for the CDR3: TGTGCCACCAGCAGAGACGACTACTCGCGGGAGACCCAGTACTTC.